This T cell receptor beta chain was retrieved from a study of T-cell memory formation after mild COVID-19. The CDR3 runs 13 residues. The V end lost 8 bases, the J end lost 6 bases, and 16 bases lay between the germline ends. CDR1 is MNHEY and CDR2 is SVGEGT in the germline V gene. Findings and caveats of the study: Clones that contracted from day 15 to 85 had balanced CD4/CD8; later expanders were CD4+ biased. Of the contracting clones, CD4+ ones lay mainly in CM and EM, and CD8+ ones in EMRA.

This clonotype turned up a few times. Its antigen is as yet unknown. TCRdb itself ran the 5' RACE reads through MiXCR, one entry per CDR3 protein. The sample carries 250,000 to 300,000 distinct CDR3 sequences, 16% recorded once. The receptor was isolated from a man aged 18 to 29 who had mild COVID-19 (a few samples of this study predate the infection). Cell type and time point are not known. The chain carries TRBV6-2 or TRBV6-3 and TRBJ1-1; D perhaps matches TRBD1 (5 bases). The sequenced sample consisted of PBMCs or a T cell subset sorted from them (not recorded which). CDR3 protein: CASWPPGPSEAFF. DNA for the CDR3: TGTGCCAGCTGGCCGCCGGGGCCCTCTGAAGCTTTCTTT.